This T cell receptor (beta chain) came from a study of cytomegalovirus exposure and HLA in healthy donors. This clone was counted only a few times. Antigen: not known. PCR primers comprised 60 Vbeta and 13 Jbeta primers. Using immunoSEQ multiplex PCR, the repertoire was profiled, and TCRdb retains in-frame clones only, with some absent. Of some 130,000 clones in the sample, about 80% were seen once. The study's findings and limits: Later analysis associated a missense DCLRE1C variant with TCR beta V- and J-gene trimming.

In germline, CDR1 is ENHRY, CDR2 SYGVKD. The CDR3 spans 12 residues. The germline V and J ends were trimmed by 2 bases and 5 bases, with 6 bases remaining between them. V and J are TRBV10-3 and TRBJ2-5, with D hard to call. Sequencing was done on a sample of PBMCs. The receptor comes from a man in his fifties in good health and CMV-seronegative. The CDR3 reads CAISEVMETQYF. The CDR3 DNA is TGTGCCATCAGTGAGGTTATGGAGACCCAGTACTTC.